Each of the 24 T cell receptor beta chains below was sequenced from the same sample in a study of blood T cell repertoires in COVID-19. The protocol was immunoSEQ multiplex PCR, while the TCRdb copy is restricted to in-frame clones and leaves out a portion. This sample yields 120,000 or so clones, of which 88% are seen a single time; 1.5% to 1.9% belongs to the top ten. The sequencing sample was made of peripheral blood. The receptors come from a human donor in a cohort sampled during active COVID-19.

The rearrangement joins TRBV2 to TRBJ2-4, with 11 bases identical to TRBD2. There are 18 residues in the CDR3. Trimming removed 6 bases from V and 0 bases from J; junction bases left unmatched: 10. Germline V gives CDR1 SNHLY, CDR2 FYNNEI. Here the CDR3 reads CASSTTSGRIVAKNIQYF. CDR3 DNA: TGTGCCAGCAGCACTACTAGCGGGAGAATTGTAGCCAAAAACATTCAGTACTTC.

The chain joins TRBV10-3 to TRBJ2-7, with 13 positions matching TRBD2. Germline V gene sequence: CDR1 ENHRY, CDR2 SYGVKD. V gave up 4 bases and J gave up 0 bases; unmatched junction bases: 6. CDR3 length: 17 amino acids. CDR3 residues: CAISGRTSGGRSYEQYF. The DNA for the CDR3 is TGTGCCATCAGTGGTAGGACTAGCGGGGGCCGCTCCTACGAGCAGTACTTC.

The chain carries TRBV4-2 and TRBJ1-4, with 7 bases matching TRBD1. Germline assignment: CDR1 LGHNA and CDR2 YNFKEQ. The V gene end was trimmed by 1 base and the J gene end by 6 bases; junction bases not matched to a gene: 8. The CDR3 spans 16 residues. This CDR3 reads CASSQVGQQGDEKLFF. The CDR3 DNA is TGTGCCAGCAGCCAAGTCGGACAGCAGGGGGATGAAAAACTGTTTTTT.

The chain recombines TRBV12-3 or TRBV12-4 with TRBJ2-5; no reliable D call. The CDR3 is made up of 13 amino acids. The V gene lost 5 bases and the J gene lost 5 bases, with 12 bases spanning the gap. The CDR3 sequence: CASSPLRWETQYF. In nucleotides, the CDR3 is TGTGCCAGCAGTCCTCTGAGGTGGGAGACCCAGTACTTC.

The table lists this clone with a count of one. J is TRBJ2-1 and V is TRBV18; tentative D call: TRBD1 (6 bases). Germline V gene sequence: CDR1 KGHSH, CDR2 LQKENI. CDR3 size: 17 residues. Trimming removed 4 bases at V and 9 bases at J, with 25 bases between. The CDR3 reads CASSLNLGQLVPTEQFF. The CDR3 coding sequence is TGTGCCAGCTCACTAAACTTGGGACAACTAGTACCTACTGAGCAGTTCTTC.

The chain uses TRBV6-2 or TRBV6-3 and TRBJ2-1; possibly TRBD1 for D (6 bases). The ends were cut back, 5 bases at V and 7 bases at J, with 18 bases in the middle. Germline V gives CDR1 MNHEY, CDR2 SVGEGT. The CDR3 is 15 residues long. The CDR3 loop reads CASSRKQGWENEQFF. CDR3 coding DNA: TGTGCCAGCAGTCGGAAACAGGGTTGGGAGAATGAGCAGTTCTTC.

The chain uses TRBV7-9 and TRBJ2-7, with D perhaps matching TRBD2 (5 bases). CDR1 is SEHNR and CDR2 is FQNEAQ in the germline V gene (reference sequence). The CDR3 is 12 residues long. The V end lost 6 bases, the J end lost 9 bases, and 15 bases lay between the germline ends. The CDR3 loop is CASSSRVAPQYF. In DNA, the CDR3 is TGTGCCAGCAGTTCGCGGGTCGCGCCGCAGTACTTC.

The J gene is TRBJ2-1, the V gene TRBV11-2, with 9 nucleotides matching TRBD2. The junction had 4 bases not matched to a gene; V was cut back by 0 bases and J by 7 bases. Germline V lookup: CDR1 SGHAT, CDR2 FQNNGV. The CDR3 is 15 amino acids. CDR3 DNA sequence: TGTGCCAGCAGCTTAGAAGCGGGGGGACGGAATGAGCAGTTCTTC. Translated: CASSLEAGGRNEQFF.

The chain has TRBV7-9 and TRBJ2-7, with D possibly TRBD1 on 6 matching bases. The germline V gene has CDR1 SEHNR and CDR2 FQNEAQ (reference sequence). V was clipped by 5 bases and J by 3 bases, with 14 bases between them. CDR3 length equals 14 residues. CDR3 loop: CASSAGPGVYEQYF. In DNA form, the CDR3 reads TGTGCCAGCAGCGCCGGCCCAGGGGTCTACGAGCAGTACTTC.

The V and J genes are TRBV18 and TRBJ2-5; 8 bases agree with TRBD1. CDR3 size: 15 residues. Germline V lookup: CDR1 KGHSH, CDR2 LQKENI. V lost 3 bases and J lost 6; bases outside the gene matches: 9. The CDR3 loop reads CASSPSYRGVKTQYF. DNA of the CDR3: TGTGCCAGCTCACCGTCGTACAGGGGGGTGAAGACCCAGTACTTC.

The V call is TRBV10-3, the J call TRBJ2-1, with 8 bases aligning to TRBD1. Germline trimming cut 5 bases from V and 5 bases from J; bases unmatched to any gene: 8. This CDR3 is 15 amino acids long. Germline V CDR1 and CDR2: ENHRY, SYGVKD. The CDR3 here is CAISPTGGYDNEQFF. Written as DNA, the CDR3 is TGTGCCATCAGTCCTACAGGGGGTTATGACAATGAGCAGTTCTTC.

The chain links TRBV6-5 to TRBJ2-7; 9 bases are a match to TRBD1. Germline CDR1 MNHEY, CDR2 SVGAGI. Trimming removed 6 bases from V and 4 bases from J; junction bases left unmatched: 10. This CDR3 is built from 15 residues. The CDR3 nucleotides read TGTGCCAGCAGCAAAGGGGGGACAGGGAGGTACGAGCAGTACTTC. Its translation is CASSKGGTGRYEQYF.

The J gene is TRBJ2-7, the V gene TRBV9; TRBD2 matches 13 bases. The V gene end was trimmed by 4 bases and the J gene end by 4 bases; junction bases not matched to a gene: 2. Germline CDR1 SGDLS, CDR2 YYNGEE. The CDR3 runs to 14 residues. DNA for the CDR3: TGTGCCAGCAGCCCGGGACTAGCGGGATACGAGCAGTACTTC. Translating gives CASSPGLAGYEQYF.

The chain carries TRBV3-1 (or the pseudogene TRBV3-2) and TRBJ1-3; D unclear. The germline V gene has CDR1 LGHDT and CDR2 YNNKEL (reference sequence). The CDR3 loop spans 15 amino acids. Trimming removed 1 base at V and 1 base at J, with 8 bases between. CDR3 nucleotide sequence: TGTGCCAGCAGCCAAGGCGGAGGATCTGGAAACACCATATATTTT. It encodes CASSQGGGSGNTIYF.

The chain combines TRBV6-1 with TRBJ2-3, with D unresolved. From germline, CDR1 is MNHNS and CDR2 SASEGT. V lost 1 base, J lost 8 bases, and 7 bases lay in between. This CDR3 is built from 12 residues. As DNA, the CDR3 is TGTGCCAGCAGTGAAGGCTCGGGTACGCAGTATTTT. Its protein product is CASSEGSGTQYF.

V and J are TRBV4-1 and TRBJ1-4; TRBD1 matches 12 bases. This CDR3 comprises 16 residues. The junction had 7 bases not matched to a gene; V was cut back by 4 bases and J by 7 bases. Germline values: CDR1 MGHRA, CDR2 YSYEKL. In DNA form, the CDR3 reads TGCGCCAGCAGCCCGGGACAGGGGGCTGGTCGTGAAAAACTGTTTTTT. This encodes CASSPGQGAGREKLFF.

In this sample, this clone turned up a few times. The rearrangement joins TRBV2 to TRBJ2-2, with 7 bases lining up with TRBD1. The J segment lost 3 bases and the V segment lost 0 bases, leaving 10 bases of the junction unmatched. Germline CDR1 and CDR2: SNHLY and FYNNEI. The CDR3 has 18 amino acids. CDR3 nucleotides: TGTGCCAGCAGTGAAGCGCCCAGGGGGATGGGGGACACCGGGGAGCTGTTTTTT. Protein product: CASSEAPRGMGDTGELFF.

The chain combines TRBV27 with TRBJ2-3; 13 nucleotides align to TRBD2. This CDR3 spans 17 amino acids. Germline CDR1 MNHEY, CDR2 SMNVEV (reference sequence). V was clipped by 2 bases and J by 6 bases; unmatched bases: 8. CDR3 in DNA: TGTGCCAGCAGTTTAGGGACGCCGGGACTAGCGGGGGATACGCAGTATTTT. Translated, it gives CASSLGTPGLAGDTQYF.

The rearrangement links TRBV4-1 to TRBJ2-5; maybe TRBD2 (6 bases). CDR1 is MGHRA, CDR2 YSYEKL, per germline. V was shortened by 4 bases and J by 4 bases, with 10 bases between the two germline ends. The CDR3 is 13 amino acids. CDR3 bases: TGCGCCAGCAGCCCCTTGGGGGGAGAGACCCAGTACTTC. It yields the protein CASSPLGGETQYF.

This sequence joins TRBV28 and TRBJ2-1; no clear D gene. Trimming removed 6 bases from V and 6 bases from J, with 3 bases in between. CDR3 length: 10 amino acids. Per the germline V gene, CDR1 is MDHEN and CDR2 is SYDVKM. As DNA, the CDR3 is TGTGCCAGCAGCAGCAATGAGCAGTTCTTC. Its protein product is CASSSNEQFF. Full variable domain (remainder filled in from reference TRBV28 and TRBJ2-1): DVKVTQSSRYLVKRTGEKVFLECVQDMDHENMFWYRQDPGLGLRLIYFSYDVKMKEKGDIPEGYSVSREKKERFSLILESASTNQTSMYLCASSSNEQFFGPGTRLTVL.

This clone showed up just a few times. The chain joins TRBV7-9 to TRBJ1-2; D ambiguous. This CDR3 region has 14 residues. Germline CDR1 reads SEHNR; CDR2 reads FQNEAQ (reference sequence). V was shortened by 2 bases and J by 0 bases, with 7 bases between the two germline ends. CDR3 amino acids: CASSLNSPNYGYTF. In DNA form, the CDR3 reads TGTGCCAGCAGCTTAAACAGTCCTAACTATGGCTACACCTTC. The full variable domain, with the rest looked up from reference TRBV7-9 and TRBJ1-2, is DTGVSQNPRHKITKRGQNVTFRCDPISEHNRLYWYRQTLGQGPEFLTYFQNEAQLEKSRLLSDRFSAERPKGSFSTLEIQRTEQGDSAMYLCASSLNSPNYGYTFGSGTRLTVV.

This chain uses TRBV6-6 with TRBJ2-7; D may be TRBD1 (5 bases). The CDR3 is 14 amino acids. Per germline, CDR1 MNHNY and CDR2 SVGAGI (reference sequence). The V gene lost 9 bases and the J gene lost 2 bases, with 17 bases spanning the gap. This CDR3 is CASEYAGSPYEQYF. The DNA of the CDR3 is TGTGCCAGTGAATACGCAGGGTCTCCCTACGAGCAGTACTTC.

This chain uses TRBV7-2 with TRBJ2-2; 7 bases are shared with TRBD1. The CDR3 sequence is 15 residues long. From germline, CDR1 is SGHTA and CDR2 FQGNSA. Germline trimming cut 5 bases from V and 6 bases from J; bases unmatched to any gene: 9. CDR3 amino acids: CASSRTGTVPGELFF. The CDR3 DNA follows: TGTGCCAGCAGCCGGACCGGGACAGTTCCCGGGGAGCTGTTTTTT.

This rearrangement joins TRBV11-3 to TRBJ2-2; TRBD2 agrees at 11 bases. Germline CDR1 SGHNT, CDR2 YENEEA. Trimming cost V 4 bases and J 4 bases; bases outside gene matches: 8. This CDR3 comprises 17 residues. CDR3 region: CASSYGGTSGSTGELFF. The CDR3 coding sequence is TGTGCCAGCAGCTACGGGGGGACTAGCGGAAGCACCGGGGAGCTGTTTTTT. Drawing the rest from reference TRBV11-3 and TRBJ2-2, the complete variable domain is EAGVVQSPRYKIIEKKQPVAFWCNPISGHNTLYWYLQNLGQGPELLIRYENEEAVDDSQLPKDRFSAERLKGVDSTLKIQPAELGDSAVYLCASSYGGTSGSTGELFFGEGSRLTVL.